This entry features one TCR beta chain sequence. The assay was immunoSEQ multiplex PCR, and TCRdb's table has in-frame clones only and misses some. In the table there are roughly 72,000 clones, 85% to 95% of which are singletons. The V and J ends lost 6 bases and 4 bases, in that order; junction bases with no gene match: 6. CDR1 and CDR2 (germline): SGHTA, FQGNSA. CDR3 length: 14 amino acids. The data derive from a study of T cell changes during pregnancy in multiple sclerosis. This chain connects TRBV7-2 to TRBJ1-1; 9 positions match TRBD1. The TCR originated in a female donor with multiple sclerosis, enrolled in a pregnancy study. The sample consisted of CD4+ T cells from peripheral blood mononuclear cells, taken before pregnancy. CDR3 nucleotide sequence: TGTGCCAGCAGGGCCACAGGGGGCAGCACTGAAGCTTTCTTT. This codes for CASRATGGSTEAFF.